Following are 2 T cell receptor beta chains from one sample sequenced in a study of T cell changes during pregnancy in multiple sclerosis. The method was immunoSEQ multiplex PCR; TCRdb's version includes in-frame clones alone and lacks a portion of them. The table lists about 47,000 clones, approximately 90% of them singletons. The material was CD8+ T cells from peripheral blood mononuclear cells, obtained in the second trimester of pregnancy. The receptors derive from a female donor with multiple sclerosis, enrolled in a pregnancy study.

The chain joins TRBV7-6 to TRBJ2-7, with D possibly TRBD1 on 6 matching bases. V shed 1 base and J shed 1 base, with 11 bases lying between them. Germline-derived CDR1 and CDR2 are SGHVS and FNYEAQ. The CDR3 contains 15 residues. CDR3 DNA sequence: TGTGCCAGCAGCTTAGAACGTGGACAGTCCTACGAGCAGTACTTC. Its protein is CASSLERGQSYEQYF.

This sequence joins TRBV5-1 and TRBJ2-1, with a possible D match to TRBD2 (5 bases). The CDR3 covers 16 residues. V shed 4 bases and J shed 0 bases, with 14 bases lying between them. CDR1 and CDR2 (germline): SGHRS, YFSETQ. The CDR3, as DNA: TGCGCCAGCAGCCCCGTGGGAGTGAGCTCCTACAATGAGCAGTTCTTC. Protein product: CASSPVGVSSYNEQFF. The variable domain in full, with the rest retrieved from reference TRBV5-1 and TRBJ2-1, is KAGVTQTPRYLIKTRGQQVTLSCSPISGHRSVSWYQQTPGQGLQFLFEYFSETQRNKGNFPGRFSGRQFSNSRSEMNVSTLELGDSALYLCASSPVGVSSYNEQFFGPGTRLTVL.